This T cell receptor (beta chain) was sequenced during a study of CD8 T cells in ankylosing spondylitis. Each CDR3 protein gets one entry after TCRdb re-called the 5' RACE reads with MiXCR. The sample yields more than 100,000 distinct CDR3 sequences, about an eighth seen once. At least ten counts were recorded for this clonotype. The CDR3 has 14 amino acids. Trimming cost V 5 bases and J 8 bases; bases outside gene matches: 6. Sequenced: blood, either unsorted or a sorted T cell fraction (not recorded which). The chain combines TRBV12-3 or TRBV12-4 with TRBJ1-4, with 9 bases identical to TRBD1. This TCR came from a female donor with ankylosing spondylitis or in good health (not recorded which). CDR3 nucleotides: TGTGCCAGCAGTCCGGGACAGGGAAAGGAAAAACTGTTTTTT. It codes for CASSPGQGKEKLFF.